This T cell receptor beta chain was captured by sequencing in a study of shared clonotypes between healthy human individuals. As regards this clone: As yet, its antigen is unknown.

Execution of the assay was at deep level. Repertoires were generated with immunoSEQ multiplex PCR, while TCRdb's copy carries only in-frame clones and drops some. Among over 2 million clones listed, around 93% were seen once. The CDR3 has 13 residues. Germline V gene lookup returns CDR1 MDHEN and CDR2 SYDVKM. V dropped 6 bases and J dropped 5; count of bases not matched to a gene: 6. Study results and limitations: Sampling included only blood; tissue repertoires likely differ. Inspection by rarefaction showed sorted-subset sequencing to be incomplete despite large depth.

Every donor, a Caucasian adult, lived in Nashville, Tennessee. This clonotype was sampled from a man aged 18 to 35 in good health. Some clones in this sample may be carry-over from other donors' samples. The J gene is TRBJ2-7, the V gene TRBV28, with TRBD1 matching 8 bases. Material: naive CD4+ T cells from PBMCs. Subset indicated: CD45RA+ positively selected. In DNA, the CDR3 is TGTGCCAGCAGCCCCCCGGACAGGGACGAGCAGTACTTC. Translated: CASSPPDRDEQYF. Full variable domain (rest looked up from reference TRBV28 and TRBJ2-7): DVKVTQSSRYLVKRTGEKVFLECVQDMDHENMFWYRQDPGLGLRLIYFSYDVKMKEKGDIPEGYSVSREKKERFSLILESASTNQTSMYLCASSPPDRDEQYFGPGTRLTVT.